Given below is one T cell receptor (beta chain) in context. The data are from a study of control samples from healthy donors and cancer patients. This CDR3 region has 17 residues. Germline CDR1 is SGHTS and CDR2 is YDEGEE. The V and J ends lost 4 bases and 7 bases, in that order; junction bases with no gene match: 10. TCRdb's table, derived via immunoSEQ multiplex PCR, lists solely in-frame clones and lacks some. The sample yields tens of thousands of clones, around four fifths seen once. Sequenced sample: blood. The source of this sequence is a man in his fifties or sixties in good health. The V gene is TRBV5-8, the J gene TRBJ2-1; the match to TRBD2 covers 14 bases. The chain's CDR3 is CASSLIPTSGRGNEQFF. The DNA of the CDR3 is TGTGCCAGCAGCCTTATTCCGACTAGCGGGAGGGGTAATGAGCAGTTCTTC. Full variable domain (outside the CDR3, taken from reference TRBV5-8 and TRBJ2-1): EAGVTQSPTHLIKTRGQQATLRCSPISGHTSVYWYQQALGLGLQFLLWYDEGEERNRGNFPPRFSGRQFPNYSSELNVNALELEDSALYLCASSLIPTSGRGNEQFFGPGTRLTVL.